The rows below give T cell receptor beta chains drawn from one sample of a study of T cell responses to AZD1222 COVID-19 vaccine. The table came from immunoSEQ multiplex PCR; TCRdb's copy has only in-frame clones and leaves some out. The sample carries over 90,000 clones, 92% recorded once. Sequences were derived from peripheral blood, sampled 28 days after the second AZD1222 dose. All receptors derive from an adult who received the AZD1222 COVID-19 vaccine. The CDR3 runs from the conserved cysteine through the conserved F or W. The D gene is left open where the match is weak. The listing skips clone size in some rows; elsewhere it reads once, few, many or a size class.

d_call clone_size j_call v_call cdr3_aa cdr3_nt
. . TRBJ2-2 TRBV19 CASRADRNTGELFF TGTGCCAGTAGGGCTGATAGAAACACCGGGGAGCTGTTTTTT
. once TRBJ1-2 TRBV6-5 CASRATRDYGYTF TGTGCCAGCAGGGCCACAAGGGACTATGGCTACACCTTC
TRBD1 . TRBJ2-7 TRBV6-4 CASTKGGQGGYEQYF TGTGCCAGCACCAAAGGAGGACAGGGTGGCTACGAGCAGTACTTC
. once TRBJ1-6 TRBV2 CASSAANSPLHF TGTGCCAGCAGTGCGGCTAATTCACCCCTCCACTTT
TRBD1 . TRBJ1-2 TRBV5-1 CASSLYAGGDLYGYTF TGCGCCAGCAGTTTGTATGCAGGGGGCGATTTATACGGCTACACCTTC
TRBD2 . TRBJ2-3 TRBV7-2 CASTTTSGGAGDTQYF TGTGCCAGCACCACGACTAGCGGGGGGGCAGGAGATACGCAGTATTTT
. . TRBJ1-6 TRBV4-2 CASSQDEENSPLHF TGTGCCAGCAGCCAAGATGAAGAAAATTCACCCCTCCACTTT
TRBD1 . TRBJ1-3 TRBV28 CASSSPRLDREYF TGTGCCAGCAGTTCCCCTCGACTCGACAGGGAATATTTT
. once TRBJ1-2 TRBV19 CASIGGDYGYTF TGTGCCAGTATCGGGGGAGACTATGGCTACACCTTC
TRBD2 . TRBJ2-1 TRBV4-1 CASRRLAGGNAYNEQFF TGCGCCAGCAGAAGGCTAGCGGGGGGCAATGCCTACAATGAGCAGTTCTTC
. . TRBJ1-1 TRBV4-3 CASSQRWANTEAFF TGCGCCAGCAGCCAAAGATGGGCTAACACTGAAGCTTTCTTT
. . TRBJ1-1 TRBV10-3 CAIREQEEAFF TGTGCCATCAGGGAACAGGAAGAAGCTTTCTTT
TRBD2 . TRBJ2-7 TRBV19 CASSFQRGDEQYF TGTGCCAGTAGTTTCCAGCGGGGGGACGAGCAGTACTTC
. . TRBJ1-1 TRBV3-1/TRBV3-2 CASTRKPSGYGDTEAFF TGTGCCAGCACCCGCAAGCCGAGTGGATATGGCGACACTGAAGCTTTCTTT
. . TRBJ2-3 TRBV18 CASSRGTDTQYF TGTGCCAGCTCTCGAGGCACAGATACGCAGTATTTT
. . TRBJ2-2 TRBV5-4 CASSFGGPGNTGELFF TGTGCCAGCAGCTTTGGGGGCCCAGGGAACACCGGGGAGCTGTTTTTT
. . TRBJ1-1 TRBV4-1 CASSQVTVNTEAFF TGCGCCAGCAGCCAGGTCACAGTGAACACTGAAGCTTTCTTT
TRBD1 . TRBJ2-7 TRBV30 CAWSAGTGIYEQYF TGTGCCTGGTCCGCCGGGACAGGGATCTACGAGCAGTACTTC
TRBD2 once TRBJ2-2 TRBV19 CASKSSGGAGTGELFF TGTGCCAGTAAATCTAGCGGGGGGGCAGGCACCGGGGAGCTGTTTTTT
TRBD2 . TRBJ2-1 TRBV6-2/TRBV6-3 CASSYLPSGGVDNEQFF TGTGCCAGCAGTTACCTCCCTAGCGGGGGGGTGGACAATGAGCAGTTCTTC
. . TRBJ1-1 TRBV7-9 CASSLEGDTEAFF TGTGCCAGCAGCTTAGAGGGGGACACTGAAGCTTTCTTT